The TCR beta chain described here comes from a study of blood T cells in healthy people across ages. Study context: Template switching caught about one barcoded beta molecule for each two T cells. Study findings and constraints: Relative to aged donors, long-lived donors carried more naive CD4+ cells and displayed higher diversity.

Comment on this clonotype: Its specificity is unknown.

Between the trimmed V and J ends, which lost 3 bases and 0 bases, there was a span of 9 bases. From germline, CDR1 is MNHNS and CDR2 SASEGT. The CDR3 runs to 15 residues. Isolation yielded PBMCs, at least 7 million per sample, in every case. Next came a second PCR, run for about 7 to 12 cycles, which used a sample-barcoded 5' primer along with a J-beta primer mix. The authors tagged each cDNA molecule using a template-switch adaptor with 12 random nucleotides. Via MiXCR, TCRdb re-called the 5' RACE reads, giving one row per CDR3 protein. The repertoire consists of 700,000 to 900,000 distinct CDR3 sequences, with roughly 53% occurring once and the leading ten covering around 40%.

This sequence was found in a man older than 75 in good health. Sample: blood. The rearrangement uses TRBV6-1 and TRBJ2-4; D is undetermined. The DNA of the CDR3 is TGTGCCAGCAGTGAGGGCACTTTAGCCAAAAACATTCAGTACTTC. It translates to CASSEGTLAKNIQYF.